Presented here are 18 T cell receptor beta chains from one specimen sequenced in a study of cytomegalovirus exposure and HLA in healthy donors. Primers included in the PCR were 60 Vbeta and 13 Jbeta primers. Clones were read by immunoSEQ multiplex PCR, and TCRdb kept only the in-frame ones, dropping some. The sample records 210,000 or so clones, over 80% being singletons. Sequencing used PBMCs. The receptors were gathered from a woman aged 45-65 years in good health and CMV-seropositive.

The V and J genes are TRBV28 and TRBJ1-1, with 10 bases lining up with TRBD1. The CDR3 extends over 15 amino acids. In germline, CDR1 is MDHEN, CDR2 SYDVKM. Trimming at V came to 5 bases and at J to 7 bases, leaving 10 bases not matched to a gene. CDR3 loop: CASSPETGGMVEAFF. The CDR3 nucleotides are TGTGCCAGCAGTCCCGAGACAGGGGGCATGGTTGAAGCTTTCTTT.

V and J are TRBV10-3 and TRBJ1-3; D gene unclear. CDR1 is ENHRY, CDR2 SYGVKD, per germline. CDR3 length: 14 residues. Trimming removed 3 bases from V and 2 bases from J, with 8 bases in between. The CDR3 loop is CAISDPGAGNTIYF. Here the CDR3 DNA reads TGTGCCATCAGTGACCCGGGTGCTGGAAACACCATATATTTT.

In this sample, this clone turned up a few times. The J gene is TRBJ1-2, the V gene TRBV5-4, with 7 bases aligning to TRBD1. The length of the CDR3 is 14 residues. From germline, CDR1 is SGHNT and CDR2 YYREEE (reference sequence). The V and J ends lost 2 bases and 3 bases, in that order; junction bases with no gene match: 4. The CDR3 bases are TGTGCCAGCAGCTTCCGGGACAGCCACTATGGCTACACCTTC. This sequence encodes CASSFRDSHYGYTF. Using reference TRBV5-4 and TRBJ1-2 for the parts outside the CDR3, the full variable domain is ETGVTQSPTHLIKTRGQQVTLRCSSQSGHNTVSWYQQALGQGPQFIFQYYREEENGRGNFPPRFSGLQFPNYSSELNVNALELDDSALYLCASSFRDSHYGYTFGSGTRLTVV.

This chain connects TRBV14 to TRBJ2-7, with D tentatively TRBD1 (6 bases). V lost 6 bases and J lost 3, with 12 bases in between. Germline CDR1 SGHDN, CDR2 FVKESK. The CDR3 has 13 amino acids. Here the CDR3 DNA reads TGTGCCAGCAGGACGACAGGCTACTACGAGCAGTACTTC. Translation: CASRTTGYYEQYF.

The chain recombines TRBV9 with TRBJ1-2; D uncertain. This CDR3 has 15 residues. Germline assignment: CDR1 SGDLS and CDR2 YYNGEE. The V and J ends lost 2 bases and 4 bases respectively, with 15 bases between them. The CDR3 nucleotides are TGTGCCAGCAGCGTCACCTCCCAAGCAGGCTATGGCTACACCTTC. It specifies CASSVTSQAGYGYTF.

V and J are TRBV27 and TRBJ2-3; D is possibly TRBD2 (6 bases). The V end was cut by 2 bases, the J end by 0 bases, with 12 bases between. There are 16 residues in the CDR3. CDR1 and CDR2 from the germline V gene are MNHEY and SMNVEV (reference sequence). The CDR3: CASSLRWRGSTDTQYF. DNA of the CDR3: TGTGCCAGCAGTTTAAGGTGGCGGGGTAGCACAGATACGCAGTATTTT.

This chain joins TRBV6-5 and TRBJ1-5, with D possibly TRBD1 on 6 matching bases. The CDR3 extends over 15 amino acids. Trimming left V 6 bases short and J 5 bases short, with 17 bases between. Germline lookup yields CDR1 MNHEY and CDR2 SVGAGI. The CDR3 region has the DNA TGTGCCAGCAGGGCGGGGGCGTCGGTCGATCAGCCCCAGCATTTT. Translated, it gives CASRAGASVDQPQHF.

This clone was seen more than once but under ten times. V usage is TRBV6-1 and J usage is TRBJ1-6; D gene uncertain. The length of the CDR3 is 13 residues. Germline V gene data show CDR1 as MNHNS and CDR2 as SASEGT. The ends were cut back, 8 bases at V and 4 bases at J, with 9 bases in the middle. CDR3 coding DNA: TGTGCCAGCTTCACAGATTATAATTCACCCCTCCACTTT. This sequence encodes CASFTDYNSPLHF.

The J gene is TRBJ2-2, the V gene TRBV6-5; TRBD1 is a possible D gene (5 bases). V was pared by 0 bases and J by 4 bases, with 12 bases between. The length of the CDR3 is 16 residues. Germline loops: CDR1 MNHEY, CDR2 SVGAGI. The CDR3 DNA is TGTGCCAGCAGTTACTCGCATGGGGCCGGCACCGGGGAGCTGTTTTTT. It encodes CASSYSHGAGTGELFF.

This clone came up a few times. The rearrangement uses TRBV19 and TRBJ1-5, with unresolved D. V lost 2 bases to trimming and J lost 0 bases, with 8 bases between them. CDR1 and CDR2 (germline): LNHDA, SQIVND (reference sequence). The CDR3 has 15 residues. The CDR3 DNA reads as TGTGCCAGTAGTATATTCAGGCCTAGCAATCAGCCCCAGCATTTT. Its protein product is CASSIFRPSNQPQHF. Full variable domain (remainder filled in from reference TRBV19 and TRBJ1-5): DGGITQSPKYLFRKEGQNVTLSCEQNLNHDAMYWYRQDPGQGLRLIYYSQIVNDFQKGDIAEGYSVSREKKESFPLTVTSAQKNPTAFYLCASSIFRPSNQPQHFGDGTRLSIL.

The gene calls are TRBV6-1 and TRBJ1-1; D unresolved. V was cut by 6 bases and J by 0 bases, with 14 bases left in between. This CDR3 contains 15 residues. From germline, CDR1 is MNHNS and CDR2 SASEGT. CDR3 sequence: CASSFGGGVNTEAFF. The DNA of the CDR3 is TGTGCCAGCAGCTTCGGAGGTGGGGTGAACACTGAAGCTTTCTTT.

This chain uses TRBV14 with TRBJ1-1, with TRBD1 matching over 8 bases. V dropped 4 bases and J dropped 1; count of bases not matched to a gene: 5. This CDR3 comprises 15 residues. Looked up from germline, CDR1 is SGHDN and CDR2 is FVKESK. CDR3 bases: TGTGCCAGCAGCCCCAGACAGGGGAGGAACACTGAAGCTTTCTTT. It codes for CASSPRQGRNTEAFF.

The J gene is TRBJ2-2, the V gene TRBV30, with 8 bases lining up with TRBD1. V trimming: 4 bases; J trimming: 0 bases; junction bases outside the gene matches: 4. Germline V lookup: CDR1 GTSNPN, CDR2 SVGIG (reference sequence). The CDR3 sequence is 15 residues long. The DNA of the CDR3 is TGTGCCTGGAAGAGGGGACAGGCGAACACCGGGGAGCTGTTTTTT. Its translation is CAWKRGQANTGELFF. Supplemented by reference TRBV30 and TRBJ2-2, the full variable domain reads SQTIHQWPATLVQPVGSPLSLECTVEGTSNPNLYWYRQAAGRGLQLLFYSVGIGQISSEVPQNLSASRPQDRQFILSSKKLLLSDSGFYLCAWKRGQANTGELFFGEGSRLTVL.

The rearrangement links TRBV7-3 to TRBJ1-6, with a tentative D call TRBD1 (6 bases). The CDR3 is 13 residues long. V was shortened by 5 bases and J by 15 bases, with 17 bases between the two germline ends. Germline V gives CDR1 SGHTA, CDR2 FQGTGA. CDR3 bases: TGTGCCAGCAGCATCCTACCGGGACATTTCCTCCACTTT. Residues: CASSILPGHFLHF. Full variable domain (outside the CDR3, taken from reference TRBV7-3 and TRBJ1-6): GAGVSQTPSNKVTEKGKYVELRCDPISGHTALYWYRQSLGQGPEFLIYFQGTGAADDSGLPNDRFFAVRPEGSVSTLKIQRTERGDSAVYLCASSILPGHFLHFGNGTRLTVT.

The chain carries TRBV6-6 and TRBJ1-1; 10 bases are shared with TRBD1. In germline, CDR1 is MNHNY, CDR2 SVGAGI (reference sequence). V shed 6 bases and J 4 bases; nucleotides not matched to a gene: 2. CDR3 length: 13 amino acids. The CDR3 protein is CASRWTGGTEAFF. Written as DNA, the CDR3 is TGTGCCAGCAGGTGGACAGGGGGCACTGAAGCTTTCTTT.

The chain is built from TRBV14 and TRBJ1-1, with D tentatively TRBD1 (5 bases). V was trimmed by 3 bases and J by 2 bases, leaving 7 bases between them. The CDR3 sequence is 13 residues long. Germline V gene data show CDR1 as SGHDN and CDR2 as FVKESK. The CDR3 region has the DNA TGTGCCAGCAGCCAGGACACTAACACTGAAGCTTTCTTT. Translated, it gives CASSQDTNTEAFF.

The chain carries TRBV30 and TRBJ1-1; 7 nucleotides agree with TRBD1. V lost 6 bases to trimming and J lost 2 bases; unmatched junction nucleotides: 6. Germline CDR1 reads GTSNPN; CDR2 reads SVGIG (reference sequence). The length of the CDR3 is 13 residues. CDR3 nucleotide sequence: TGTGCCTGCCGGGACAGCTTAAACACTGAAGCTTTCTTT. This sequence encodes CACRDSLNTEAFF. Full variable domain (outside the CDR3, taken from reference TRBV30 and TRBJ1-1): SQTIHQWPATLVQPVGSPLSLECTVEGTSNPNLYWYRQAAGRGLQLLFYSVGIGQISSEVPQNLSASRPQDRQFILSSKKLLLSDSGFYLCACRDSLNTEAFFGQGTRLTVV.

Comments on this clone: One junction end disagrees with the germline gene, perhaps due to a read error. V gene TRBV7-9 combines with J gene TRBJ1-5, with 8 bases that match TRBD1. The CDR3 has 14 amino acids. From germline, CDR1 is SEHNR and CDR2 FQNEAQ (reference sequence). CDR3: CSSSIQGGTQPQHF. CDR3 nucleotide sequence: TGTTCCAGCAGCATACAGGGGGGGACTCAGCCCCAGCATTTT.